The following is a T cell receptor beta chain sequence with its context. Its antigen is unknown. A much bigger clone sits one base away, suggesting this may be a read error. These data originate in a study of blood T cells in healthy people across ages (dated by TCRdb to the mid-2010s). Background on the whole study: Template switching captured roughly one uniquely barcoded TCR beta cDNA molecule per two T cells in model experiments. The study measured age-related changes in TCR beta repertoire diversity using deep sequencing normalized with unique cDNA molecular identifiers. The donors were divided into four age groups: young (average 16 years), middle-aged (about 41), aged (around 67) and long-lived (roughly 82). To avoid experimental bias, donors of different ages were distributed randomly across sequencing lanes. Using the same blood draw, the study looked at two additional independent replicas of 1 million unique cDNA reads for two donors, one aged 18 to 29 and the other aged 80 or older. What the work shows at the level of the full study, not this receptor alone: The percentage of naive T cells measured by flow cytometry correlated strongly with observed TCR beta diversity. Because the CMV infection status of the donors was unknown, age-related changes in expanded clonotypes may potentially have been confounded. Compared with the aged group, more naive CD4+ T cells, fewer expanded clones and increased TCR diversity were shown by the long-lived group, suggesting age selection. Estimates of total diversity from one million sequenced T cells were regarded as lower bounds and underestimates. Observed TCR beta diversity per million T cells fell roughly linearly with age, and a significant reduction was already apparent by age around 40. Conclusive comparison of naive and antigen-experienced compartments was prevented by the profiling of bulk unsorted PBMCs.

The donors were 40 or so Caucasian individuals from Russia, aged roughly 6 to 100 years, who were systemically healthy. Approximately 9.7 milliliters of peripheral blood were drawn from each donor into EDTA-treated Vacutainer tubes. Ficoll-Paque density-gradient centrifugation was used to isolate PBMCs, with at least 6.5 million per sample. Total RNA was extracted from PBMCs with Trizol reagent, with at least 6 micrograms obtained per sample. For every donor, an aliquot of PBMCs went through flow cytometry to measure the percentages of naive CD45RAhigh/CD27high T cells. Library creation used 5' RACE. Sequencer: Illumina HiSeq 2500. A second PCR of roughly 7 to 11 cycles was performed with a sample-barcoded 5' primer and a J-beta primer mix. A unique molecular identifier was introduced onto each TCR beta cDNA molecule by a template-switch 5' adaptor carrying 12 random nucleotides. Each sample yielded at least 2.5 million CDR3-containing paired-end reads. First-strand cDNA was synthesized from all RNA with the Mint cDNA synthesis kit, primed by a TRBC-specific oligonucleotide. All cDNA was treated with uracil-DNA glycosylase and then went through a first 18-cycle PCR with the universal primers M1SS and BC2_uni_R. Per the original workflow: Each sample was normalized by randomly selecting 1 million high-quality reads, each carrying a distinct molecular identifier. Instead of being binned into consensus sequences, reads with shared molecular identifiers were discarded. MiTCR, run with a Q25 quality threshold and the strictest error-elimination algorithm, handled CDR3 identification, clonotype clustering and error correction. A nonparametric unseen species model using Euler transformation provided a lower-bound estimate of total TCR beta diversity. TCRdb itself trimmed the public reads at Q25 with fastp, ran MiXCR and retained productive beta chains. One record per CDR3 amino acid sequence lists the most common genes and DNA. The V and J calls come from TCRdb's annotation, not from the publication. Within this sample are just over 1 million distinct CDR3 sequences, with around 45% of them counted one time only. The ten largest clones capture approximately 20% of the sample.

The germline V gene (reference sequence) gives CDR1 as SEHNR and CDR2 as FQNEAQ. The CDR3 holds 12 amino acids from the cysteine to the phenylalanine. Left in the record is the CDR3 DNA by itself, 36 bases read in frame from the first base. The chain joins TRBV7-9 to TRBJ2-3; the D gene assignment is perhaps TRBD1 or TRBD2, with each matching 6 bases. The sequencing input was blood. The clonotype originates from an older woman in good health. Here the CDR3 is given as CSSSEGGGGMYF. Here is the DNA: TGTTCCAGCAGCGAAGGAGGGGGAGGCATGTATTTT.